Listed below are T cell receptor beta chains from one sample, sequenced in a study of T cell changes during pregnancy in multiple sclerosis. Profiled with immunoSEQ multiplex PCR; TCRdb holds only in-frame clones, not every one. The top ten clones hold about 3% of a sample with around 80,000 clones, about 91% of them seen once. Source: peripheral blood, taken before pregnancy. These receptors were collected from a female donor with multiple sclerosis, enrolled in a pregnancy study. CDR3s include the opening cysteine and the closing phenylalanine or tryptophan. A D gene is named only where the DNA matches it firmly. A clone size is listed for some rows: how often the clone was seen (once, few, many), or a class if it is expanded.

.	TRBV27	TRBJ2-1	.	CASSLSRTGHPVAEQFF	TGTGCCAGCAGTTTATCCCGAACAGGCCACCCAGTGGCTGAGCAGTTCTTC
.	TRBV9	TRBJ2-1	TRBD2	CASSTRQGLAGEGEQFF	TGTGCCAGCAGCACGAGACAGGGACTAGCGGGAGAAGGCGAGCAGTTCTTC
.	TRBV5-1	TRBJ2-7	.	CASSDLSGTFKQYF	TGCGCCAGCAGCGATCTCTCCGGGACATTCAAGCAGTACTTC
.	TRBV7-9	TRBJ2-2	TRBD1	CAHTGTANTGELFF	TGTGCCCACACCGGGACAGCGAACACCGGGGAGCTGTTTTTT
.	TRBV20-1	TRBJ2-7	.	CTGRGDGEQYF	TGCACGGGGAGGGGGGATGGAGAGCAGTACTTC
.	TRBV27	TRBJ2-5	TRBD1	CASSRIGQVQETQYF	TGTGCCAGCAGTAGAATAGGACAGGTCCAAGAGACCCAGTACTTC
.	TRBV11-2	TRBJ1-2	TRBD1	CASSLEGTVGYTF	TGTGCCAGCAGCTTAGAGGGGACAGTAGGCTACACCTTC
.	TRBV11-1	TRBJ1-2	.	CASSQGREWGYTF	TGTGCCAGCAGCCAAGGACGGGAATGGGGCTACACCTTC
once	TRBV5-1	TRBJ2-1	TRBD2	CASSYGTSGAYNEQFF	TGCGCCAGCAGCTACGGGACTAGCGGAGCCTACAATGAGCAGTTCTTC
.	TRBV2	TRBJ1-2	TRBD1	CASSGDRTANYGYTF	TGTGCCAGCAGTGGGGACAGGACGGCCAACTATGGCTACACCTTC
.	TRBV11-1	TRBJ2-7	TRBD1	CASSLVPGQDYEQYF	TGTGCCAGCAGCTTAGTCCCGGGACAGGACTACGAGCAGTACTTC
.	TRBV14	TRBJ2-1	TRBD2	CASSQPGGRRNEQFF	TGTGCCAGCAGCCAACCAGGCGGGAGGAGGAATGAGCAGTTCTTC
.	TRBV29-1	TRBJ2-1	TRBD1	CSAEGQGAGNEQFF	TGCAGCGCCGAAGGACAGGGGGCCGGCAATGAGCAGTTCTTC
.	TRBV5-1	TRBJ2-7	TRBD2	CASSDRTSGSIYEQYF	TGCGCCAGCAGCGACAGGACTAGCGGGAGTATATACGAGCAGTACTTC
.	TRBV5-6	TRBJ2-3	TRBD2	CASSFLAGGSKDTQYF	TGTGCCAGCAGCTTCCTAGCGGGAGGGAGCAAAGATACGCAGTATTTT
.	TRBV5-1	TRBJ1-2	.	CASRDSRNYGYTF	TGCGCCAGCAGGGACAGCCGTAACTATGGCTACACCTTC
.	TRBV19	TRBJ1-4	TRBD1	CASTTPGQGGEKLFF	TGTGCCAGTACTACACCGGGACAGGGAGGTGAAAAACTGTTTTTT
.	TRBV4-3	TRBJ2-6	.	CASSQEGGAGANVLTF	TGCGCCAGCAGCCAAGAAGGGGGGGCTGGGGCCAACGTCCTGACTTTC
.	TRBV2	TRBJ2-7	TRBD2	CASSEWETSGPYEQYF	TGTGCCAGCAGTGAGTGGGAGACTAGCGGCCCCTACGAGCAGTACTTC
.	TRBV28	TRBJ1-5	.	CASSWGGQPQHF	TGTGCCAGCAGCTGGGGAGGGCAGCCCCAGCATTTT
.	TRBV19	TRBJ2-2	TRBD1	CASTRGTGGPWRNTGELFF	TGTGCCAGTACCCGCGGGACAGGGGGACCCTGGCGGAACACCGGGGAGCTGTTTTTT
.	TRBV9	TRBJ1-4	.	CASSRDLTNEKLFF	TGTGCCAGCAGCAGAGATTTAACTAATGAAAAACTGTTTTTT
few	TRBV4-1	TRBJ2-5	TRBD2	CASSQAPAAGGETQYF	TGCGCCAGCAGCCAAGCTCCGGCGGCGGGAGGTGAGACCCAGTACTTC
.	TRBV7-9	TRBJ2-1	TRBD2	CASSLGTSGMEEQFF	TGTGCCAGCAGCTTGGGGACTAGCGGGATGGAGGAGCAGTTCTTC
.	TRBV30	TRBJ1-1	.	CAWSPGKEAFF	TGTGCCTGGAGTCCCGGTAAGGAGGCTTTCTTT
.	TRBV7-7	TRBJ2-5	TRBD2	CASSSGLAGETQYF	TGTGCTAGCAGCTCGGGGCTAGCGGGGGAGACCCAGTACTTC
.	TRBV15	TRBJ2-1	.	CATRAYNEQFF	TGTGCCACCCGGGCCTACAATGAGCAGTTCTTC
.	TRBV5-6	TRBJ2-5	.	CASSLFRETQYF	TGTGCCAGCAGCTTATTTCGAGAGACCCAGTACTTC
.	TRBV25-1	TRBJ2-7	.	CASSEVWAGPSEEQYF	TGTGCCAGCAGTGAGGTTTGGGCAGGGCCTTCGGAGGAGCAGTACTTC
.	TRBV7-9	TRBJ2-1	.	CASVRHSRSYNEQFF	TGTGCTAGCGTTCGTCATAGCCGATCCTACAATGAGCAGTTCTTC
.	TRBV2	TRBJ1-2	TRBD1	CASKPGQGIYGYTF	TGTGCCAGTAAACCGGGACAGGGGATCTATGGCTACACCTTC
.	TRBV28	TRBJ1-1	.	CASSLIPRQGIVDTEAFF	TGTGCCAGCAGTTTAATTCCGCGGCAGGGGATAGTGGACACTGAAGCTTTCTTT
.	TRBV5-4	TRBJ2-2	TRBD1	CASSLEGAVDTGELFF	TGTGCCAGCAGCTTGGAGGGGGCCGTTGACACCGGGGAGCTGTTTTTT
.	TRBV7-9	TRBJ1-2	TRBD1	CASSNGQAPNDYGYTF	TGTGCCAGCAGTAACGGACAGGCCCCCAACGACTATGGCTACACCTTC
.	TRBV6-5	TRBJ1-1	.	CASSLTQSVNTEAFF	TGTGCCAGCAGTTTGACACAGAGTGTGAACACTGAAGCTTTCTTT
once	TRBV5-1	TRBJ2-1	TRBD2	CASSRGFLAGGGYRSYNEQFF	TGCGCCAGCAGCCGGGGCTTTCTAGCGGGAGGAGGGTATAGGTCCTACAATGAGCAGTTCTTC
.	TRBV4-3	TRBJ1-1	.	CASSQVPGLGTEAFF	TGCGCCAGCAGCCAAGTTCCAGGACTGGGCACTGAAGCTTTCTTT
.	TRBV2	TRBJ2-6	.	CASSETESGANVLTF	TGTGCCAGCAGTGAGACAGAATCTGGGGCCAACGTCCTGACTTTC
.	TRBV6-5	TRBJ2-1	TRBD2	CASRGLYNEQFF	TGTGCCAGCAGGGGACTATACAATGAGCAGTTCTTC
.	TRBV19	TRBJ1-1	.	CASSIVGQLLNTEAFF	TGTGCCAGTAGTATAGTAGGACAGTTGCTGAACACTGAAGCTTTCTTT
.	TRBV4-1	TRBJ2-3	TRBD1	CASSHLGQGADTQYF	TGCGCCAGCAGCCATTTGGGACAGGGGGCAGATACGCAGTATTTT
.	TRBV19	TRBJ1-4	TRBD1	CASSIPTGPTNEKLFF	TGTGCCAGTAGTATCCCGACAGGGCCAACTAATGAAAAACTGTTTTTT
.	TRBV7-9	TRBJ2-7	TRBD2	CASSSRLAGGMGSSYEQYF	TGTGCCAGCAGCTCCCGACTAGCGGGAGGAATGGGGAGCTCCTACGAGCAGTACTTC
.	TRBV4-1	TRBJ1-4	TRBD1	CASSQAGTGDPRRLFF	TGCGCCAGCAGCCAAGCAGGGACAGGGGACCCACGACGCCTGTTTTTT
.	TRBV16	TRBJ1-2	.	CASSPPSGHNYGYTF	TGTGCCAGCAGCCCCCCTTCCGGACATAACTATGGCTACACCTTC
.	TRBV7-9	TRBJ2-1	TRBD2	CASSSRSGGIYNEQFF	TGTGCCAGCAGCTCCCGTAGCGGGGGCATTTACAATGAGCAGTTCTTC
.	TRBV5-1	TRBJ2-3	.	CASSLAGRRGSGDTQYF	TGCGCCAGCAGCTTGGCCGGTCGCAGGGGTTCTGGGGATACGCAGTATTTT
once	TRBV15	TRBJ2-7	TRBD2	CATGAGGLVYF	TGTGCCACCGGAGCGGGAGGCTTGGTGTACTTC
.	TRBV6-5	TRBJ2-2	.	CASSSDYPTNTGELFF	TGTGCCAGCAGTTCCGACTACCCGACGAACACCGGGGAGCTGTTTTTT
.	TRBV5-4	TRBJ1-2	TRBD1	CASSRDSQGSILYGYTF	TGTGCCAGCAGCCGGGACAGCCAGGGAAGCATATTATATGGCTACACCTTC
.	TRBV7-3	TRBJ2-3	TRBD2	CASSLREGDTQYF	TGTGCCAGCAGCTTGCGGGAGGGAGATACGCAGTATTTT
.	TRBV6-1	TRBJ2-7	.	CASSETLGSSYEQYF	TGTGCCAGCAGTGAAACGCTCGGTTCCTCCTACGAGCAGTACTTC
.	TRBV5-1	TRBJ2-7	.	CASSGVRNEQYF	TGCGCCAGCAGCGGTGTCAGGAACGAGCAGTACTTC
.	TRBV18	TRBJ2-3	TRBD2	CASSPPTSGAGGDTQYF	TGTGCCAGCTCACCCCCCACTAGCGGAGCCGGGGGAGATACGCAGTATTTT
.	TRBV27	TRBJ1-2	TRBD1	CASSPQGADGYTF	TGTGCCAGCAGTCCTCAGGGGGCTGACGGCTACACCTTC
.	TRBV27	TRBJ1-1	.	CASSLYGDTEAFF	TGTGCCAGCAGTTTATACGGGGACACTGAAGCTTTCTTT
.	TRBV2	TRBJ2-7	.	CASSGDKAGNYEQYF	TGTGCCAGCAGTGGAGACAAGGCGGGCAACTACGAGCAGTACTTC
.	TRBV6-6	TRBJ2-7	.	CASSYSTASYEQYF	TGTGCCAGCAGTTACTCGACAGCCTCCTACGAGCAGTACTTC
.	TRBV27	TRBJ2-7	TRBD2	CASSYIGGSRTYEQYF	TGTGCCAGCAGTTATATAGGCGGGAGTAGGACCTACGAGCAGTACTTC
.	TRBV27	TRBJ2-7	TRBD1	CASSFFGTGGSYEQYF	TGTGCCAGCAGTTTTTTTGGGACAGGTGGGTCCTACGAGCAGTACTTC